A single sample gave rise to the 27 T cell receptor beta chains below, sequenced in a study of blood T cells in healthy people across ages. The authors ran a second PCR of about 6 to 11 cycles using a sample-barcoded 5' primer and a J-beta primer mix. TCRdb reprocessed the 5' RACE reads with MiXCR, giving one entry per CDR3 protein. The repertoire holds 700,000 or so distinct CDR3 sequences, with around a fifth as singletons. Sequenced: blood. These receptors all come from a man aged 65 to 79 in good health.

This rearrangement joins TRBV7-9 to TRBJ2-7; no reliable D call. V lost 3 bases to trimming and J lost 0 bases, with 6 bases between them. Germline lookup yields CDR1 SEHNR and CDR2 FQNEAQ (reference sequence). The CDR3 spans 13 residues. The CDR3 spells CASSLKSSYEQYF. The CDR3 nucleotides read TGTGCCAGCAGCTTGAAAAGCTCCTACGAGCAGTACTTC. The full variable domain, with the rest looked up from reference TRBV7-9 and TRBJ2-7, is DTGVSQNPRHKITKRGQNVTFRCDPISEHNRLYWYRQTLGQGPEFLTYFQNEAQLEKSRLLSDRFSAERPKGSFSTLEIQRTEQGDSAMYLCASSLKSSYEQYFGPGTRLTVT.

The rearrangement joins TRBV27 to TRBJ2-3; no clear D gene. CDR3 length: 14 residues. Germline V gene sequence: CDR1 MNHEY, CDR2 SMNVEV (reference sequence). Trimming took off 8 bases at V and 2 bases at J, with 14 bases between the two ends. CDR3 loop: CASGPGLFTDTQYF. The CDR3 DNA follows: TGTGCCAGCGGACCGGGCCTTTTCACAGATACGCAGTATTTT.

CDR3 nucleotide sequence: TGTGCCAGCAGCCAAATTCAGCTCAATCAGCCCCAGCATTTT. Amino acids: CASSQIQLNQPQHF. The chain links TRBV14 to TRBJ1-5, with D unclear. Per the germline V gene, CDR1 is SGHDN and CDR2 is FVKESK. The CDR3 has 14 residues. Trimming left V 2 bases short and J 3 bases short, with 8 bases between.

This clonotype has more than one count but fewer than ten. The chain employs TRBV27 and TRBJ2-5, with 10 bases fitting TRBD1. This CDR3 has 16 residues. V shed 4 bases and J 5 bases; nucleotides not matched to a gene: 10. CDR1 is MNHEY, CDR2 SMNVEV, per germline (reference sequence). The CDR3 loop is CASSSMGDRGRETQYF. The DNA of the CDR3 is TGTGCCAGCAGTTCAATGGGGGACAGGGGTAGGGAGACCCAGTACTTC.

CDR3 bases: TGTGCCAGCAGCCTTCAGAGCTACAATGAGCAGTTCTTC. This codes for CASSLQSYNEQFF. The J gene is TRBJ2-1, the V gene TRBV7-3; unclear D gene. CDR3 size: 13 residues. The V and J ends lost 5 bases and 3 bases respectively, with 8 bases between them. Looked up from germline, CDR1 is SGHTA and CDR2 is FQGTGA.

The genes are TRBV6-5 and TRBJ1-2; 9 bases line up with TRBD1. Germline CDR1 reads MNHEY; CDR2 reads SVGAGI. J was trimmed by 3 bases and V by 6 bases; bases with no gene match: 8. This CDR3 is built from 15 residues. CDR3 loop: CASRPGQGPYYGYTF. The CDR3 nucleotides are TGTGCCAGCAGACCCGGACAGGGGCCCTACTATGGCTACACCTTC.

This clonotype occurred a few times. This chain links TRBV28 with TRBJ2-1; D unresolved. With the DNA end fitting TRBJ2-5 better, the J assignment may be wrong. There are 14 residues in the CDR3. Germline CDR1 reads MDHEN; CDR2 reads SYDVKM. CDR3 sequence: CASSSSGIQETQYF. The CDR3 coding sequence is TGTGCCAGCAGTTCATCCGGCATACAAGAGACCCAGTACTTC.

This rearrangement joins TRBV10-3 to TRBJ2-3; no definite D call. This CDR3 comprises 16 residues. The germline V gene encodes CDR1 ENHRY and CDR2 SYGVKD. The V end was cut by 0 bases, the J end by 2 bases, with 12 bases between. The DNA of the CDR3 is TGTGCCATCAGTGAGTCAACGGCTCCCCACACAGATACGCAGTATTTT. This codes for CAISESTAPHTDTQYF.

The V and J genes are TRBV7-2 and TRBJ2-5; D is possibly TRBD2 (5 bases). There are 16 residues in the CDR3. Trimming stripped 5 bases from V and 4 bases from J, with 20 bases between. Per germline, CDR1 SGHTA and CDR2 FQGNSA. CDR3 sequence reads: CASSPSTTLGPETQYF. Here the CDR3 DNA reads TGTGCCAGCAGCCCATCGACTACGTTAGGGCCAGAGACCCAGTACTTC.

This clonotype was observed a few times. The V call is TRBV29-1, the J call TRBJ2-5; either TRBD1 or TRBD2 may fit D (5 bases each). The CDR3 is 14 amino acids. The ends were cut back, 7 bases at V and 5 bases at J, with 20 bases in the middle. The V gene's germline CDR1 is SQVTM and CDR2 ANQGSEA. CDR3 sequence: CSASGPAQVETQYF. The CDR3 bases are TGCAGCGCCTCGGGACCGGCACAAGTCGAGACCCAGTACTTC.

The chain carries TRBV6-2 or TRBV6-3 and TRBJ2-2; D gene ambiguous. In germline, CDR1 is MNHEY, CDR2 SVGEGT. The CDR3 has 14 residues. V lost 6 bases, J lost 5 bases, and 13 bases lay in between. The CDR3 DNA sequence: TGTGCCAGCAGAAACCGGGCGACTACCGGGGAGCTGTTTTTT. This translates into CASRNRATTGELFF.

This chain links TRBV3-1 with TRBJ1-1; D is uncertain. The V end was cut by 7 bases, the J end by 1 base, with 10 bases between. The germline CDR1 and CDR2 sequences are LGHDT and YNNKEL (reference sequence). This CDR3 is built from 13 residues. CDR3 DNA sequence: TGTGCCAGCACCGAAGGATGGAACACTGAAGCTTTCTTT. The encoded protein is CASTEGWNTEAFF.

This clonotype was seen a handful of times. The V and J genes are TRBV6-2 or TRBV6-3 and TRBJ2-6; the D is unclear. CDR1 is MNHEY and CDR2 is SVGEGT in the germline V gene. This CDR3 region has 13 residues. Trimming took off 10 bases at V and 0 bases at J, with 7 bases between the two ends. The CDR3 region has the DNA TGTGCCACAAGGGCCTCTGGGGCCAACGTCCTGACTTTC. Protein product: CATRASGANVLTF.

This clonotype was counted ten times or more. The gene calls are TRBV3-1 and TRBJ2-1; D gene unclear. In germline, CDR1 is LGHDT, CDR2 YNNKEL (reference sequence). The V end lost 1 base, the J end lost 6 bases, and 4 bases lay between the germline ends. This CDR3 is 12 amino acids long. The CDR3 here is CASSQGRNEQFF. The CDR3 bases are TGTGCCAGCAGCCAAGGTCGCAATGAGCAGTTCTTC.

This clonotype was picked up a small number of times. The rearrangement uses TRBV7-6 and TRBJ2-5, with 11 bases matching TRBD2. The closer fit of TRBJ2-7 to the DNA end suggests the J call may be wrong. The germline CDR1 and CDR2 sequences are SGHVS and FNYEAQ. The CDR3 is 16 amino acids. DNA for the CDR3: TGTGCCAGCAGCTTATTTAGCGGGGGGGCCGTTTACGAGCAGTACTTC. It encodes CASSLFSGGAVYEQYF.

This clonotype was seen a handful of times. V usage is TRBV6-2 or TRBV6-3 and J usage is TRBJ2-1; 14 bases agree with TRBD2. The CDR3 covers 17 residues. CDR1 is MNHEY, CDR2 SVGEGT, per germline. Germline trimming cut 7 bases from V and 3 bases from J; bases unmatched to any gene: 8. CDR3 DNA sequence: TGTGCCAGCACCGCCAGGGGACTAGCGGGAGTCTACAATGAGCAGTTCTTC. It yields the protein CASTARGLAGVYNEQFF.

This clonotype was found a few times. Written as DNA, the CDR3 is TGCAGCGCCCTGGCCTCTGGGGCCAACGTCCTGACTTTC. It specifies CSALASGANVLTF. The rearrangement joins TRBV29-1 to TRBJ2-6; D gene uncertain. The CDR3 is 13 amino acids. Trimming shortened V by 7 bases and J by 0 bases, and 7 bases separated the two germline ends. From germline, CDR1 is SQVTM and CDR2 ANQGSEA.

Only a few counts were recorded for this clonotype. This chain joins TRBV18 and TRBJ2-2; no reliable D call. The CDR3 is 17 residues long. Germline-derived CDR1 and CDR2 are KGHSH and LQKENI. V was pared by 0 bases and J by 3 bases, with 14 bases between. The CDR3 is CASSPPLAPSYTGELFF. As DNA, the CDR3 is TGTGCCAGCTCACCACCGCTGGCCCCTAGTTACACCGGGGAGCTGTTTTTT.

The J gene is TRBJ2-7, the V gene TRBV6-1; no clear D gene. From germline, CDR1 is MNHNS and CDR2 SASEGT. V was trimmed by 7 bases and J by 3 bases, leaving 22 bases between them. The CDR3 has 16 amino acids. The CDR3, as DNA: TGTGCCAGCATATCCACCGCCGGTTTAGGGCTCTACGAGCAGTACGTC. Its protein is CASISTAGLGLYEQYV.

This clonotype was seen many times. This chain joins TRBV3-1 and TRBJ2-5, with 7 bases aligning to TRBD2. The DNA end is a closer match to TRBJ2-1, so the J assignment may be wrong. The CDR3 covers 14 residues. Germline CDR1 and CDR2: LGHDT and YNNKEL (reference sequence). The CDR3 reads CASSPRGLRNEQFF. The CDR3 nucleotides are TGTGCCAGCAGCCCCCGGGGACTACGGAATGAGCAGTTCTTC.

V is TRBV25-1 and J is TRBJ2-3, with TRBD2 matching over 9 bases. The CDR3 covers 18 residues. V dropped 1 base and J dropped 3; count of bases not matched to a gene: 11. Looked up from germline, CDR1 is MGHDK and CDR2 is SYGVNS. CDR3 DNA sequence: TGTGCCAGCAGTGAATTGAGAGCGGGAGGCTTTGGAACAGATACGCAGTATTTT. Translation gives CASSELRAGGFGTDTQYF.

This clonotype was seen only a few times. CDR3 DNA sequence: TGCGCCAGCAGCTTGGCCACAGGGATGAACACTGAAGCTTTCTTT. Translating it yields CASSLATGMNTEAFF. The rearrangement links TRBV5-1 to TRBJ1-1, with a possible D match to TRBD1 (6 bases). V was trimmed by 0 bases and J by 0 bases, leaving 9 bases between them. CDR1 and CDR2 (germline): SGHRS, YFSETQ. The CDR3 is 15 residues long.

The CDR3 sequence: CASSQEGGYTEAFF. As DNA, the CDR3 is TGTGCCAGCAGCCAAGAAGGGGGGTACACTGAAGCTTTCTTT. V gene TRBV3-1 combines with J gene TRBJ1-1, with a tentative D call TRBD1 (6 bases). Trimming removed 0 bases from V and 3 bases from J, with 8 bases in between. Per germline, CDR1 LGHDT and CDR2 YNNKEL (reference sequence). CDR3 length: 14 residues.

The chain joins TRBV3-1 to TRBJ1-6, with D hard to call. This CDR3 contains 15 residues. V shed 3 bases and J shed 8 bases, with 14 bases lying between them. Per germline, CDR1 LGHDT and CDR2 YNNKEL (reference sequence). CDR3 nucleotide sequence: TGTGCCAGCAGCCATGGAGGGTCTAGAGATTCACCCCTCCACTTT. Protein sequence: CASSHGGSRDSPLHF.

This clonotype occurred a few times. The chain couples TRBV16 to TRBJ2-1, with unresolved D. The V gene lost 0 bases and the J gene lost 8 bases, with 11 bases spanning the gap. This CDR3 region has 14 residues. Per germline, CDR1 KGHSY and CDR2 FQNENV. The CDR3 nucleotides read TGTGCCAGCAGCCAATCGAGTATAAGCGATGAGCAGTTCTTC. It specifies CASSQSSISDEQFF.

This sequence joins TRBV29-1 and TRBJ2-4; weak D call: TRBD1 (6 bases). Trimming removed 5 bases from V and 1 base from J, with 12 bases in between. The germline V gene has CDR1 SQVTM and CDR2 ANQGSEA. There are 14 residues in the CDR3. The CDR3 protein is CSVHDRSAKNIQYF. CDR3 coding DNA: TGCAGCGTTCACGACAGGAGTGCCAAAAACATTCAGTACTTC.

Concerning this clonotype: The CDR3 does not end in the conserved phenylalanine or tryptophan, so this is likely a read error. The chain employs TRBV11-2 and TRBJ2-7, with D uncertain. The CDR3 is 15 residues long. V was trimmed by 0 bases and J by 2 bases, leaving 11 bases between them. Germline assignment: CDR1 SGHAT and CDR2 FQNNGV. CDR3 sequence (DNA): TGTGCCAGCAGCTTAGAGCTTGGGGTGCCCTACGAGCAGTACTTA. Translated: CASSLELGVPYEQYL.